These 16 T cell receptor beta chains were all obtained from the same sample, sequenced in a study of blood T cell dynamics during melanoma immunotherapy. Time point denoted: week 3, after first cycle of checkpoint inhibitor. The method was immunoSEQ multiplex PCR; TCRdb's version includes in-frame clones alone and lacks a portion of them. The sample consists of approximately 14,000 clones, more than 85% of them appearing once. The material sequenced was blood, taken from a patient treated with checkpoint blockade. These receptors came from a human donor with melanoma.

This CDR3 reads CASSIPGTANYGYTF. CDR3 in DNA: TGTGCCAGTAGTATACCCGGGACAGCCAACTATGGCTACACCTTC. This rearrangement joins TRBV19 to TRBJ1-2, with TRBD1 identical over 7 bases. This CDR3 contains 15 residues. CDR1 and CDR2 (germline): LNHDA, SQIVND (reference sequence). V trimming: 2 bases; J trimming: 2 bases; junction bases outside the gene matches: 5.

The chain combines TRBV28 with TRBJ2-7; 11 bases fit TRBD1. In germline, CDR1 is MDHEN, CDR2 SYDVKM. With 5 bases clipped from V and 2 bases from J, the junction kept 14 bases outside the gene matches. CDR3 length equals 18 residues. CDR3 sequence: CASSLHLLQGQGAYEQYF. CDR3 coding DNA: TGTGCCAGCAGTCTCCATTTGCTTCAGGGACAGGGGGCCTACGAGCAGTACTTC.

The DNA for the CDR3 is TGTGCCAGCAGCCGTGGACAGGGCCTTTCTGGAAACACCATATATTTT. Translating it yields CASSRGQGLSGNTIYF. The V gene is TRBV7-9, the J gene TRBJ1-3; 8 bases line up with TRBD1. The CDR3 length is 16 residues. Germline assignment: CDR1 SEHNR and CDR2 FQNEAQ (reference sequence). Germline trimming cut 5 bases from V and 1 base from J; bases unmatched to any gene: 7.

J is TRBJ1-2 and V is TRBV28; 10 positions match TRBD1. V shed 8 bases and J 7 bases; nucleotides not matched to a gene: 4. From germline, CDR1 is MDHEN and CDR2 SYDVKM. The CDR3 runs 12 residues. CDR3 nucleotides: TGTGCCAGCCGACAGGGGGCGCTTGGCTACACCTTC. Its translation: CASRQGALGYTF.

V and J are TRBV5-4 and TRBJ2-3, with 12 bases lining up with TRBD2. This CDR3 has 15 amino acids. Trimming at V came to 1 base and at J to 6 bases, leaving 3 bases not matched to a gene. The V gene's germline CDR1 is SGHNT and CDR2 YYREEE (reference sequence). CDR3 sequence (DNA): TGTGCCAGCAGCTTGCCTAGCGGGGGGGCGGATACGCAGTATTTT. The encoded protein is CASSLPSGGADTQYF. Together with reference TRBV5-4 and TRBJ2-3, the CDR3 gives the full variable domain: ETGVTQSPTHLIKTRGQQVTLRCSSQSGHNTVSWYQQALGQGPQFIFQYYREEENGRGNFPPRFSGLQFPNYSSELNVNALELDDSALYLCASSLPSGGADTQYFGPGTRLTVL.

This chain connects TRBV10-3 to TRBJ1-4, with D perhaps matching TRBD1 (5 bases). The CDR3 is made up of 13 amino acids. Trimming removed 4 bases at V and 4 bases at J, with 7 bases between. Germline values: CDR1 ENHRY, CDR2 SYGVKD. CDR3 residues: CAISVDSNEKLFF. The CDR3 DNA sequence: TGTGCCATCAGTGTAGACAGTAATGAAAAACTGTTTTTT.

This chain uses TRBV5-5 with TRBJ2-2, with a tentative D call TRBD1 (5 bases). Trimming took 4 bases from V and 3 from J, leaving 13 bases between them. This CDR3 has 15 residues. CDR1 and CDR2 (germline): SGHKS, YYEKEE (reference sequence). In nucleotides, the CDR3 is TGTGCCAGCAGCCCAACGACAGACTACACCGGGGAGCTGTTTTTT. Protein product: CASSPTTDYTGELFF.

V and J are TRBV6-1 and TRBJ2-1, with TRBD2 matching 14 bases. Germline CDR1 and CDR2: MNHNS and SASEGT. Germline trimming cut 3 bases from V and 12 bases from J; bases unmatched to any gene: 4. This CDR3 is built from 14 residues. The CDR3 DNA sequence: TGTGCCAGCAGTGACGGGACTAGCGGGAGTTGGCAGTTCTTC. This codes for CASSDGTSGSWQFF.

The chain combines TRBV7-3 with TRBJ2-5; 8 nucleotides agree with TRBD1. This CDR3 has 17 residues. The J segment lost 4 bases and the V segment lost 1 base, leaving 11 bases of the junction unmatched. From germline, CDR1 is SGHTA and CDR2 FQGTGA. This CDR3 is CASSLRGGGQGPETQYF. CDR3 sequence (DNA): TGTGCCAGCAGCTTAAGGGGTGGCGGACAGGGCCCAGAGACCCAGTACTTC.

This sequence joins TRBV19 and TRBJ2-2, with D possibly TRBD1 on 6 matching bases. Per germline, CDR1 LNHDA and CDR2 SQIVND (reference sequence). V was trimmed by 3 bases and J by 5 bases, leaving 13 bases between them. The CDR3 is made up of 15 amino acids. The CDR3 is CASSMPGQLTGELFF. As DNA, the CDR3 is TGTGCCAGTAGTATGCCCGGACAGCTGACCGGGGAGCTGTTTTTT. Full variable domain (outside the CDR3, taken from reference TRBV19 and TRBJ2-2): DGGITQSPKYLFRKEGQNVTLSCEQNLNHDAMYWYRQDPGQGLRLIYYSQIVNDFQKGDIAEGYSVSREKKESFPLTVTSAQKNPTAFYLCASSMPGQLTGELFFGEGSRLTVL.

In its sample, this clone was seen a few times. The chain is built from TRBV30 and TRBJ1-1, with D perhaps TRBD1 (5 bases). V lost 3 bases and J lost 7, with 12 bases in between. The CDR3 runs 12 residues. Germline CDR1 GTSNPN, CDR2 SVGIG (reference sequence). CDR3 nucleotides: TGTGCCTGGAGATGGGGCAGTCTTGAAGCTTTCTTT. Translating gives CAWRWGSLEAFF.

The V and J genes are TRBV6-5 and TRBJ2-7; 11 nucleotides agree with TRBD2. CDR3 length: 15 residues. Germline V gene data show CDR1 as MNHEY and CDR2 as SVGAGI. V shed 6 bases, J shed 3 bases, and the junction held 7 bases outside the gene matches. CDR3 sequence: CASRTTSGGFYEQYF. The CDR3 DNA sequence: TGTGCCAGCAGGACCACTAGCGGGGGCTTCTACGAGCAGTACTTC.

V is TRBV6-5 and J is TRBJ2-7; 10 nucleotides line up with TRBD1. The CDR3 consists of 12 residues. The ends lost 10 bases at V and 6 bases at J; junction bases unmatched: 6. Germline lookup yields CDR1 MNHEY and CDR2 SVGAGI. This CDR3 is CATRQGAGEQYF. CDR3 coding DNA: TGTGCCACCCGACAGGGGGCAGGCGAGCAGTACTTC.

CDR3 protein: CAISAAGGSSTDTQYF. CDR3 DNA: TGTGCCATCAGCGCCGCAGGGGGGAGCAGCACAGATACGCAGTATTTT. The chain uses TRBV10-3 and TRBJ2-3; D perhaps matches TRBD1 (7 bases). Germline CDR1 reads ENHRY; CDR2 reads SYGVKD. The germline V and J ends were trimmed by 6 bases and 0 bases, with 16 bases remaining between them. The CDR3 contains 16 residues.

This clone occurred a few times. This chain links TRBV7-8 with TRBJ2-7; 10 bases align to TRBD1. Germline-derived CDR1 and CDR2 are SGHVS and FQNEAQ. CDR3 length: 14 residues. V shed 4 bases, J shed 6 bases, and the junction held 6 bases outside the gene matches. The CDR3 DNA reads TGTGCCAGCAGCTCCACTGACAGGGGGCGCGAGCAGTACTTC. This sequence encodes CASSSTDRGREQYF.

The chain recombines TRBV28 with TRBJ1-1; D might be TRBD1 (6 bases). Trimming took off 6 bases at V and 0 bases at J, with 14 bases between the two ends. The CDR3 is made up of 15 amino acids. The germline V gene encodes CDR1 MDHEN and CDR2 SYDVKM. The CDR3 DNA reads as TGTGCCAGCAGCGGAACAGGGCTAATGAACACTGAAGCTTTCTTT. Encoded protein: CASSGTGLMNTEAFF.